Shown below are 10 T cell receptor beta chains from a single sample sequenced in a study of Graves' ophthalmopathy and Graves' hyperthyroidism. RNA transcripts were the source from which TCR beta CDR3 regions were amplified. Amplification began with first-round RT-PCR using HTBI primers, then second-round multiplex PCR was performed. A single record per CDR3 protein comes from TCRdb applying MiXCR to the multiplex PCR reads. The data contain about 550,000 distinct CDR3 sequences, less than 40% of them singletons. The material sequenced was peripheral blood or thyroid tissue (not recorded which). Receptors originate from an adult man with Graves' hyperthyroidism.

With respect to this clonotype: This may be a read error: a much more frequent sequence differs by one nucleotide. This chain links TRBV12-5 with TRBJ1-2, with 7 bases fitting TRBD1. Trimming took 4 bases from V and 3 from J; bases not matched to a gene: 2. Germline V gene lookup returns CDR1 LGHNT and CDR2 FRNRAP. The CDR3 contains 13 residues. The CDR3: CASGWDRDYGYTF. The DNA for the CDR3 is TGTGCTAGTGGTTGGGACAGAGACTATGGCTACACCTTC.

The chain has TRBV5-1 and TRBJ2-1, with TRBD2 matching over 11 bases. V shed 4 bases and J 1 base; nucleotides not matched to a gene: 4. Germline CDR1 reads SGHRS; CDR2 reads YFSETQ. The CDR3 sequence is 16 residues long. Here the CDR3 reads CASSPGLAESYNEQFF. For the CDR3, the DNA is TGCGCCAGCAGCCCGGGACTAGCGGAGTCCTACAATGAGCAGTTCTTC.

Many counts were recorded for this clonotype. V and J are TRBV7-9 and TRBJ2-7; 7 bases match TRBD1. V shed 5 bases and J 3 bases; nucleotides not matched to a gene: 10. Germline loops: CDR1 SEHNR, CDR2 FQNEAQ (reference sequence). This CDR3 region has 15 residues. As DNA, the CDR3 is TGTGCCAGCAGCCTCGGACAGGTCGGAATCTACGAGCAGTACTTC. Its translation is CASSLGQVGIYEQYF.

Many counts were recorded for this clonotype. The V and J genes are TRBV7-6 and TRBJ2-5, with D perhaps being TRBD1 or TRBD2 (5 bases each). V was trimmed by 5 bases and J by 9 bases, leaving 13 bases between them. Per the germline V gene, CDR1 is SGHVS and CDR2 is FNYEAQ. CDR3 length equals 12 residues. The CDR3 DNA is TGTGCCAGCAGCACCCCTGAGGGACCCCAGTACTTC. It translates to CASSTPEGPQYF.

This clonotype occurred a few times. The V gene is TRBV9, the J gene TRBJ1-2; the D gene is possibly TRBD1 (6 bases). The V gene's germline CDR1 is SGDLS and CDR2 YYNGEE. This CDR3 comprises 13 residues. Trimming took off 7 bases at V and 3 bases at J, with 13 bases between the two ends. CDR3 DNA sequence: TGTGCCAGCTCACGAGAGGGGGACTATGGCTACACCTTC. As protein: CASSREGDYGYTF.

At least ten counts were recorded for this clonotype. The gene calls are TRBV24-1 and TRBJ2-7; D is possibly TRBD1 (5 bases). The CDR3 is made up of 14 amino acids. Between the trimmed V and J ends, which lost 2 bases and 2 bases, there was a span of 9 bases. In germline, CDR1 is KGHDR, CDR2 SFDVKD. CDR3: CATSDWTRPYEQYF. In nucleotides, the CDR3 is TGTGCCACCAGTGATTGGACACGGCCCTACGAGCAGTACTTC.

Ten or more counts support this clonotype. CDR3 sequence: CASSGWGQGAYEQYF. In DNA, the CDR3 is TGTGCCAGCAGTGGATGGGGACAGGGAGCCTACGAGCAGTACTTC. The chain has TRBV25-1 and TRBJ2-7; 9 nucleotides line up with TRBD1. V lost 4 bases to trimming and J lost 2 bases; unmatched junction nucleotides: 6. Per the germline V gene, CDR1 is MGHDK and CDR2 is SYGVNS. The CDR3 spans 15 residues.

The sample holds many counts of this clonotype. The CDR3 loop is CASSQNRVSPLHF. CDR3 coding DNA: TGCGCCAGCAGCCAAAACAGGGTTTCACCCCTCCACTTT. This sequence joins TRBV4-1 and TRBJ1-6, with TRBD1 as a possible D gene (6 bases). The CDR3 length is 13 residues. Germline-derived CDR1 and CDR2 are MGHRA and YSYEKL. The germline V and J ends were trimmed by 2 bases and 9 bases, with 8 bases remaining between them.

This clonotype was observed many times. V and J are TRBV20-1 and TRBJ1-2; D is possibly TRBD1 (5 bases). V was trimmed by 0 bases and J by 1 base, leaving 12 bases between them. The CDR3 extends over 15 amino acids. Germline loops: CDR1 DFQATT, CDR2 SNEGSKA (reference sequence). In DNA form, the CDR3 reads TGCAGTGCTAGAGATCAATCGGGGGTTAACTATGGCTACACCTTC. It is translated as CSARDQSGVNYGYTF.

The chain combines TRBV15 with TRBJ2-7, with D possibly being TRBD1 (5 bases). The CDR3 covers 15 residues. Germline CDR1 is LNHNV and CDR2 is YYDKDF (reference sequence). The ends were cut back, 10 bases at V and 2 bases at J, with 21 bases in the middle. The CDR3, as DNA: TGTGCCAGCTCACCGAAGGACATTCTAACCTACGAGCAGTACTTC. This codes for CASSPKDILTYEQYF.